This is a list of T cell receptor beta chains from one sample in a study of CD8 T cells in ankylosing spondylitis. TCRdb reprocessed the 5' RACE reads with MiXCR, giving one entry per CDR3 protein. Here the sample spans around 430,000 distinct CDR3 sequences, roughly a sixth being singletons. Sequenced: blood, either unsorted or a sorted T cell fraction (not recorded which). Receptors originate from a male donor with ankylosing spondylitis. CDR3s include the opening cysteine and the closing phenylalanine or tryptophan. A D gene is named only where the DNA matches it firmly. Size tells how often a clone was seen (once, few, many) or the class of an expanded clone, and some rows leave it out.

size,length,J,V,D,CDR3,DNA
NA,14,TRBJ1-4,TRBV12-3/TRBV12-4,NA,CASRMTASNEKLFF,TGTGCCAGCAGGATGACAGCTTCTAATGAAAAACTGTTTTTT
many,16,TRBJ1-1,TRBV5-1,TRBD1,CASSSPGQTLNTEAFF,TGCGCCAGCAGCTCGCCGGGACAGACCTTGAACACTGAAGCTTTCTTT
few,13,TRBJ1-4,TRBV6-1,NA,CASRPGHNEKLFF,TGTGCCAGCAGACCGGGCCATAATGAAAAACTGTTTTTT
many,16,TRBJ2-4,TRBV12-3/TRBV12-4,NA,CASTRSGVRAKNIQYF,TGTGCCAGCACCAGATCAGGGGTTCGGGCCAAAAACATTCAGTACTTC
NA,15,TRBJ1-4,TRBV19,NA,CASRDGPRRNEKLFF,TGTGCCAGCCGGGACGGCCCCCGTCGGAATGAAAAACTGTTTTTT
NA,17,TRBJ1-6,TRBV2,NA,CASSESWSAGVDSPLHF,TGTGCCAGCAGTGAAAGTTGGTCGGCGGGGGTTGATTCACCCCTCCACTTT
NA,15,TRBJ2-1,TRBV28,NA,CASSLWSGRDYEQFF,TGTGCCAGCAGTTTATGGTCGGGACGGGACTATGAGCAGTTCTTC
NA,12,TRBJ1-2,TRBV20-1,NA,CSARSTGGGYTF,TGCAGTGCTAGGTCGACAGGCGGTGGCTACACCTTC
few,17,TRBJ1-5,TRBV20-1,TRBD1,CSARDNSRTGGGQPQHF,TGCAGTGCTAGAGATAACAGTAGGACAGGGGGGGGTCAGCCCCAGCATTTT
NA,14,TRBJ2-1,TRBV5-6,TRBD2,CASSPRGGVGEQFF,TGTGCCAGCAGTCCACGGGGGGGAGTGGGTGAGCAGTTCTTC